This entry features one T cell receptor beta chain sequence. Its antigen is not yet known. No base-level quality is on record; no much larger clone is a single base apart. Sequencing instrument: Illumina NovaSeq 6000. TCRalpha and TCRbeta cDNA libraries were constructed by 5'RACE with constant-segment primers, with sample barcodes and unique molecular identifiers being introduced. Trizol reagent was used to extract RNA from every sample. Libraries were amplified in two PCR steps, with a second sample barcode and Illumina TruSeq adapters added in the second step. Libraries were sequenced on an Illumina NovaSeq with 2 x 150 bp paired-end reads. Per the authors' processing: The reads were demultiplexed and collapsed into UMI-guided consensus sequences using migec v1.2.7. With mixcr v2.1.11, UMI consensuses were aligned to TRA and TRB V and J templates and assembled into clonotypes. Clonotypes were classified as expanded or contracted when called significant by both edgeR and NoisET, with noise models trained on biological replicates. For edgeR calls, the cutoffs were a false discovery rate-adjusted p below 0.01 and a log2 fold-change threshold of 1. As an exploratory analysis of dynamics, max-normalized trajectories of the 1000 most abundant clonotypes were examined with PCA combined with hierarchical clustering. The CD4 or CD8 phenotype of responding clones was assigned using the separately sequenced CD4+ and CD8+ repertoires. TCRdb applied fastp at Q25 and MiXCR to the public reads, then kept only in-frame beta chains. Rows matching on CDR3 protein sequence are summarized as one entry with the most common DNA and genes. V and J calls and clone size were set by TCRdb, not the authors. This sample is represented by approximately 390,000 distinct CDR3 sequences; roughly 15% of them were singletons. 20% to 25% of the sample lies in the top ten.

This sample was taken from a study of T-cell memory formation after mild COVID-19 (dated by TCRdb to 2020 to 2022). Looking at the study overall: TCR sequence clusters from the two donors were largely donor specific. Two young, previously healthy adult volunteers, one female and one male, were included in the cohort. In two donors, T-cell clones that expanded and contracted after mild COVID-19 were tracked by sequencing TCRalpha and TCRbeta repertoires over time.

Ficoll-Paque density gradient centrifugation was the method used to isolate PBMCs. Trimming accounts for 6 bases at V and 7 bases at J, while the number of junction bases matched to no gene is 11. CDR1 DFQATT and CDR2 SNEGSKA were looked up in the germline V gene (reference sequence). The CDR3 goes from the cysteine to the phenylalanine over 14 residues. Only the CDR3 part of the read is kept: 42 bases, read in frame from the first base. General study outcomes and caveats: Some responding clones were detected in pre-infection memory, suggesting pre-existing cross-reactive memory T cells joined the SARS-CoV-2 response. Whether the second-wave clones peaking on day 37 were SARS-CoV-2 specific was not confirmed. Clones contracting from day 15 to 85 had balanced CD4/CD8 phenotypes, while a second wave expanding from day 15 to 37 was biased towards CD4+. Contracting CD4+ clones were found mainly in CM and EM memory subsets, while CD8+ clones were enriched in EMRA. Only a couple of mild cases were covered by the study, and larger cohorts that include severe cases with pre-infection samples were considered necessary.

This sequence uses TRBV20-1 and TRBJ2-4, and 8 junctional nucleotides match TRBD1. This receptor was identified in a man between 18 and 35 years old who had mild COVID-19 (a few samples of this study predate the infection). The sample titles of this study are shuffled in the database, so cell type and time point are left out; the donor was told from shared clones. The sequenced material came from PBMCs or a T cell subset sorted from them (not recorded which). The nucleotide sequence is TGCAGTGCATTGCTCGGACAGGGTTGGAACATTCAGTACTTC. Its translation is CSALLGQGWNIQYF.